This entry describes one T cell receptor (beta chain). Original analysis: Using reference gene primer amplification, nucleated cell counts were estimated. Generated by immunoSEQ multiplex PCR, the TCRdb table keeps only in-frame clones and is missing some. The D gene and trimming were derived from the DNA, and the V and J assignments and clone size from that table. The sample consists of 90,000 to 100,000 clones, approximately 86% of them appearing once. These data are taken from a study of blood T cell repertoires in COVID-19. CDR1 SGHRS and CDR2 YFSETQ come from the germline V gene. The CDR3 is made up of 12 amino acids. Trimming removed 5 bases at V and 4 bases at J, with 10 bases between.

The chain carries TRBV5-1 and TRBJ2-7; maybe TRBD2 (5 bases). The source is a man in his 70s with active or convalescent COVID-19. Sequenced sample: peripheral blood. CDR3 in DNA: TGCGCCAGCAGTCCGCCGGGGTACGAGCAGTACTTC. Its protein is CASSPPGYEQYF.